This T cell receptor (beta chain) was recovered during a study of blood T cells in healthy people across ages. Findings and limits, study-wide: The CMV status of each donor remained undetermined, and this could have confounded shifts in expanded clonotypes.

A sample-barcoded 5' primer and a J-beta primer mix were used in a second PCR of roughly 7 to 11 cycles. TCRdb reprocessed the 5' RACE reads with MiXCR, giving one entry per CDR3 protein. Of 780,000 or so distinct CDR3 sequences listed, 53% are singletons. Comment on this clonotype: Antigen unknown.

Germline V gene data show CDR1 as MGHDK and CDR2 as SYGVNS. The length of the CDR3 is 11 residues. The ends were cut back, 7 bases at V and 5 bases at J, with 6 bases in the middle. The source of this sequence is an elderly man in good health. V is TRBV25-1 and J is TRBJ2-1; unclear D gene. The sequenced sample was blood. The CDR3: CASNVNNEQFF. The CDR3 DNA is TGTGCCAGCAACGTCAACAATGAGCAGTTCTTC.